A single sample gave rise to the 30 T cell receptor beta chains below, sequenced in a study of a mutant IDH1 vaccine in newly diagnosed glioma. Time point: baseline, week 1 (first vaccination visit). Treatment indicated: pre-vaccination baseline after standard-of-care therapy. This table comes from immunoSEQ multiplex PCR, and its TCRdb copy is limited to in-frame clones, with some not included. Altogether some 60,000 clones are present, around 90% being singletons, with the ten largest covering around 2.5%. This specimen was PBMCs, taken from a glioma patient treated with radiotherapy, temozolomide or both. These receptors all come from a man aged 50-59 years with glioma.

This chain joins TRBV4-3 and TRBJ2-2; unclear D gene. Germline lookup yields CDR1 LGHNA and CDR2 YSLEER. CDR3 length equals 15 residues. V was cut by 0 bases and J by 2 bases, with 7 bases left in between. The CDR3 DNA is TGCGCCAGCAGCCAAGATAGGGTTAACACCGGGGAGCTGTTTTTT. This translates into CASSQDRVNTGELFF.

Note on this clone: Compared with germline, one end of the junction differs, possibly owing to a read error. This sequence joins TRBV9 and TRBJ2-2; 7 bases are a match to TRBD1. This CDR3 spans 16 amino acids. Germline V lookup: CDR1 SGDLS, CDR2 YYNGEE. The CDR3 nucleotides are TGTGCCAGCAAAAAAACGACAGGGTCGAACTCCGGGGAGCTGTTTTTT. As protein: CASKKTTGSNSGELFF.

This rearrangement joins TRBV6-5 to TRBJ2-5, with D possibly being TRBD2 (7 bases). The germline CDR1 and CDR2 sequences are MNHEY and SVGAGI. With 4 bases removed from V and 5 bases from J, the gap between germline ends came to 11 bases. CDR3 length: 13 amino acids. The CDR3 region is CASSLGGRETQYF. CDR3 DNA: TGTGCCAGCAGTTTGGGGGGGCGGGAGACCCAGTACTTC.

The J gene is TRBJ1-5, the V gene TRBV30; D unresolved. The V and J ends lost 1 base and 6 bases respectively, with 10 bases between them. The CDR3 totals 13 residues. CDR1 and CDR2 from the germline V gene are GTSNPN and SVGIG (reference sequence). The CDR3 region is CAWSDVGFQPQHF. The CDR3 bases are TGTGCCTGGAGTGATGTAGGGTTTCAGCCCCAGCATTTT. Supplemented by reference TRBV30 and TRBJ1-5, the full variable domain reads SQTIHQWPATLVQPVGSPLSLECTVEGTSNPNLYWYRQAAGRGLQLLFYSVGIGQISSEVPQNLSASRPQDRQFILSSKKLLLSDSGFYLCAWSDVGFQPQHFGDGTRLSIL.

The chain combines TRBV5-1 with TRBJ1-1, with D tentatively TRBD1 (5 bases). Germline-derived CDR1 and CDR2 are SGHRS and YFSETQ. V lost 6 bases and J lost 3, with 18 bases in between. The CDR3 is 15 amino acids. The CDR3 nucleotides read TGCGCCAGCATTGGTTATGGGGGGAAGGACACTGAAGCTTTCTTT. Encoded protein: CASIGYGGKDTEAFF.

This chain uses TRBV6-1 with TRBJ2-1; weak D call: TRBD1 (6 bases). The CDR3 is 17 amino acids. The V end lost 0 bases, the J end lost 0 bases, and 12 bases lay between the germline ends. Germline-derived CDR1 and CDR2 are MNHNS and SASEGT. The chain's CDR3 is CASSEAGGALSYNEQFF. DNA for the CDR3: TGTGCCAGCAGTGAAGCAGGGGGAGCCCTCTCCTACAATGAGCAGTTCTTC.

V is TRBV10-3 and J is TRBJ2-1, with D possibly called TRBD1 or TRBD2 (5 bases each). The length of the CDR3 is 12 residues. Per germline, CDR1 ENHRY and CDR2 SYGVKD. Trimming pared 6 bases from V and 3 bases from J, leaving 6 bases between. CDR3: CAIRGRYNEQFF. In DNA form, the CDR3 reads TGTGCCATCAGGGGACGCTACAATGAGCAGTTCTTC.

The chain links TRBV6-5 to TRBJ1-2; D is ambiguous. Germline-derived CDR1 and CDR2 are MNHEY and SVGAGI. V was clipped by 4 bases and J by 0 bases, with 15 bases between them. The CDR3 runs 16 residues. CDR3 protein: CASSSPRLPTNYGYTF. The CDR3, as DNA: TGTGCCAGCAGTTCTCCTCGTCTGCCGACTAACTATGGCTACACCTTC.

The chain combines TRBV5-6 with TRBJ2-5, with D unresolved. V gave up 1 base and J gave up 2 bases, with 3 bases separating them. This CDR3 spans 12 amino acids. Germline V CDR1 and CDR2: SGHDT, YYEEEE. CDR3 region: CASSLYQETQYF. The CDR3 bases are TGTGCCAGCAGCTTGTATCAAGAGACCCAGTACTTC.

The chain carries TRBV30 and TRBJ1-1; tentative D call: TRBD1 (5 bases). Trimming stripped 2 bases from V and 4 bases from J, with 14 bases between. The CDR3 loop spans 14 amino acids. The germline gives CDR1 GTSNPN, CDR2 SVGIG (reference sequence). CDR3 sequence reads: CAWSPQGGITEAFF. The CDR3 coding sequence is TGTGCCTGGAGTCCCCAGGGAGGGATCACTGAAGCTTTCTTT.

This clone has only one observation. This chain connects TRBV6-6 to TRBJ1-2, with TRBD1 matching 7 bases. Germline loops: CDR1 MNHNY, CDR2 SVGAGI (reference sequence). The CDR3 contains 14 residues. V was clipped by 6 bases and J by 3 bases; unmatched bases: 7. The CDR3 DNA is TGTGCCAGCAGAACGGGACAGTCCCACTATGGCTACACCTTC. It codes for CASRTGQSHYGYTF.

The count of this clone is one. V is TRBV7-9 and J is TRBJ1-2; D remains ambiguous. Germline lookup yields CDR1 SEHNR and CDR2 FQNEAQ (reference sequence). V was cut by 1 base and J by 4 bases, with 13 bases left in between. This CDR3 contains 15 residues. The CDR3: CASSLDVVRSYGYTF. CDR3 bases: TGTGCCAGCAGCTTAGACGTCGTCAGAAGCTATGGCTACACCTTC.

V is TRBV30 and J is TRBJ2-3; D unresolved. Trimming shortened V by 0 bases and J by 4 bases, and 17 bases separated the two germline ends. The CDR3 totals 16 residues. Germline V gives CDR1 GTSNPN, CDR2 SVGIG (reference sequence). The chain's CDR3 is CAWSVGSRSVPDTQYF. In DNA form, the CDR3 reads TGTGCCTGGAGTGTGGGCTCGCGGAGCGTTCCAGATACGCAGTATTTT. Full variable domain (rest looked up from reference TRBV30 and TRBJ2-3): SQTIHQWPATLVQPVGSPLSLECTVEGTSNPNLYWYRQAAGRGLQLLFYSVGIGQISSEVPQNLSASRPQDRQFILSSKKLLLSDSGFYLCAWSVGSRSVPDTQYFGPGTRLTVL.

Note on this clone: Different DNA sequences within this sample yield the same CDR3. The rearrangement uses TRBV20-1 and TRBJ2-7; D call uncertain. This CDR3 region has 11 residues. Between the trimmed V and J ends, which lost 2 bases and 1 base, there was a span of 3 bases. Germline-derived CDR1 and CDR2 are DFQATT and SNEGSKA (reference sequence). CDR3 protein: CSARSSYEQYF. For the CDR3, the DNA is TGCAGTGCTAGATCATCCTACGAGCAGTACTTC.

The V and J genes are TRBV27 and TRBJ2-7; D may match TRBD1 or TRBD2 (5 bases each). The CDR3 length is 14 residues. Germline V gene sequence: CDR1 MNHEY, CDR2 SMNVEV (reference sequence). Trimming took off 3 bases at V and 1 base at J, with 10 bases between the two ends. CDR3 nucleotide sequence: TGTGCCAGCAGTTTGGGGGACGGATCCTACGAGCAGTACTTC. Translated: CASSLGDGSYEQYF.

This rearrangement joins TRBV7-9 to TRBJ2-2; 7 bases are shared with TRBD1. CDR1 and CDR2 (germline): SEHNR, FQNEAQ (reference sequence). V shed 6 bases, J shed 4 bases, and the junction held 11 bases outside the gene matches. The CDR3 consists of 16 residues. In DNA form, the CDR3 reads TGTGCCAGCAGAAAAAAAGGGACAGCCGCCACCGGGGAGCTGTTTTTT. Amino acid sequence: CASRKKGTAATGELFF.

This clone appeared a few times. The chain combines TRBV7-9 with TRBJ1-1, with D possibly TRBD1 on 6 matching bases. V shed 0 bases and J shed 1 base, with 12 bases lying between them. Germline V gene lookup returns CDR1 SEHNR and CDR2 FQNEAQ (reference sequence). The CDR3 contains 16 residues. The chain's CDR3 is CASSLAGGSKNTEAFF. The CDR3 nucleotides are TGTGCCAGCAGCTTAGCGGGGGGCTCCAAGAACACTGAAGCTTTCTTT. Complete variable domain (other parts from reference TRBV7-9 and TRBJ1-1): DTGVSQNPRHKITKRGQNVTFRCDPISEHNRLYWYRQTLGQGPEFLTYFQNEAQLEKSRLLSDRFSAERPKGSFSTLEIQRTEQGDSAMYLCASSLAGGSKNTEAFFGQGTRLTVV.

V and J are TRBV27 and TRBJ1-5; the match to TRBD1 covers 7 bases. V lost 2 bases, J lost 6 bases, and 4 bases stayed unmatched. There are 14 residues in the CDR3. In germline, CDR1 is MNHEY, CDR2 SMNVEV (reference sequence). CDR3 nucleotides: TGTGCCAGCAGTTTACGCGGACAGGTTCAGCCCCAGCATTTT. Translated: CASSLRGQVQPQHF.

The rearrangement links TRBV18 to TRBJ2-7, with 8 bases identical to TRBD2. J lost 0 bases, V lost 1 base, and 5 bases had no gene match. The CDR3 sequence is 16 residues long. The germline V gene encodes CDR1 KGHSH and CDR2 LQKENI. The CDR3: CASSPRREGSSYEQYF. DNA for the CDR3: TGTGCCAGCTCACCACGTCGGGAGGGAAGCTCCTACGAGCAGTACTTC.

The chain has TRBV4-3 and TRBJ2-7, with unresolved D. The CDR3 spans 15 residues. The V and J ends lost 0 bases and 1 base respectively, with 10 bases between them. CDR1 is LGHNA and CDR2 is YSLEER in the germline V gene. CDR3 coding DNA: TGCGCCAGCAGCCAAGATCCCAGACCTTCCTACGAGCAGTACTTC. It specifies CASSQDPRPSYEQYF.

The CDR3 coding sequence is TGTGCCAGCAGCCCCGTAAGGACTGCTTCCGCGCAGTATTTT. It codes for CASSPVRTASAQYF. The genes are TRBV7-9 and TRBJ2-3; D may be TRBD2 (5 bases). The germline V gene encodes CDR1 SEHNR and CDR2 FQNEAQ (reference sequence). CDR3 size: 14 residues. Trimming shortened V by 5 bases and J by 10 bases, and 19 bases separated the two germline ends.

This clone has a handful of counts. The V and J genes are TRBV7-3 and TRBJ2-5; 7 nucleotides align to TRBD2. CDR1 is SGHTA, CDR2 FQGTGA, per germline. The ends lost 0 bases at V and 4 bases at J; junction bases unmatched: 5. The CDR3 sequence is 15 residues long. The CDR3 loop reads CASSLTSGSGETQYF. The CDR3 bases are TGTGCCAGCAGCTTAACTAGCGGGTCTGGAGAGACCCAGTACTTC.

V usage is TRBV6-6 and J usage is TRBJ1-4, with unresolved D. There are 15 residues in the CDR3. Trimming took 2 bases from V and 4 from J, leaving 11 bases between them. Germline V CDR1 and CDR2: MNHNY, SVGAGI (reference sequence). The CDR3 loop reads CASSYQPSLNEKLFF. Written as DNA, the CDR3 is TGTGCCAGCAGTTACCAGCCGTCCCTTAATGAAAAACTGTTTTTT.

V usage is TRBV28 and J usage is TRBJ1-1; D perhaps matches TRBD1 (5 bases). The V end was cut by 9 bases, the J end by 0 bases, with 11 bases between. CDR3 length: 13 amino acids. Germline lookup yields CDR1 MDHEN and CDR2 SYDVKM. CDR3 sequence reads: CASNGHLNTEAFF. CDR3 DNA: TGTGCCAGTAACGGACACTTGAACACTGAAGCTTTCTTT. Combining the CDR3 with reference TRBV28 and TRBJ1-1 gives the whole variable domain DVKVTQSSRYLVKRTGEKVFLECVQDMDHENMFWYRQDPGLGLRLIYFSYDVKMKEKGDIPEGYSVSREKKERFSLILESASTNQTSMYLCASNGHLNTEAFFGQGTRLTVV.

This rearrangement joins TRBV5-1 to TRBJ1-1; a possible D gene is TRBD1 (6 bases). V shed 1 base and J shed 4 bases, with 14 bases lying between them. This CDR3 has 15 amino acids. The germline V gene has CDR1 SGHRS and CDR2 YFSETQ. In DNA form, the CDR3 reads TGCGCCAGCAGCTTGAACAGGGCGAAGGGCACTGAAGCTTTCTTT. It codes for CASSLNRAKGTEAFF.

The chain recombines TRBV15 with TRBJ2-7; 7 bases are a match to TRBD1. J lost 1 base, V lost 8 bases, and 5 bases had no gene match. The CDR3 totals 13 residues. Germline V gene lookup returns CDR1 LNHNV and CDR2 YYDKDF (reference sequence). The CDR3 DNA is TGTGCCACCGAGGGACAGAATTCCTACGAGCAGTACTTC. It is translated as CATEGQNSYEQYF. The complete variable domain, with remaining parts taken from reference TRBV15 and TRBJ2-7, reads DAMVIQNPRYQVTQFGKPVTLSCSQTLNHNVMYWYQQKSSQAPKLLFHYYDKDFNNEADTPDNFQSRRPNTSFCFLDIRSPGLGDTAMYLCATEGQNSYEQYFGPGTRLTVT.

V and J are TRBV19 and TRBJ2-7; tentative D call: TRBD2 (5 bases). Per the germline V gene, CDR1 is LNHDA and CDR2 is SQIVND (reference sequence). The V end was cut by 8 bases, the J end by 2 bases, with 19 bases between. This CDR3 region has 15 residues. Written as DNA, the CDR3 is TGTGCCAGTGCTTTCGGGGTCACCTCGACCTACGAGCAGTACTTC. Translating it yields CASAFGVTSTYEQYF.

The V call is TRBV5-1, the J call TRBJ2-1; the match to TRBD2 covers 8 bases. This CDR3 region has 14 residues. The junction had 8 bases not matched to a gene; V was cut back by 5 bases and J by 7 bases. Per germline, CDR1 SGHRS and CDR2 YFSETQ. The CDR3 spells CASRPAGEGNEQFF. In nucleotides, the CDR3 is TGCGCCAGCAGACCAGCGGGAGAGGGGAATGAGCAGTTCTTC.

The chain couples TRBV5-4 to TRBJ1-6; 7 bases are a match to TRBD1. From germline, CDR1 is SGHNT and CDR2 YYREEE (reference sequence). V gave up 3 bases and J gave up 7 bases; unmatched junction bases: 10. CDR3 length: 16 residues. CDR3 DNA sequence: TGTGCCAGCAGCTGGGGGATCAGGGGGGGGAATTCACCCCTCCACTTT. This encodes CASSWGIRGGNSPLHF.

This rearrangement joins TRBV6-1 to TRBJ1-5; D is unclear. This CDR3 contains 12 residues. V gave up 2 bases and J gave up 7 bases, with 6 bases separating them. Germline loops: CDR1 MNHNS, CDR2 SASEGT. The CDR3 reads CASSELIQPQHF. CDR3 DNA sequence: TGTGCCAGCAGTGAACTTATACAGCCCCAGCATTTT.